The sequence of this TCR beta chain was determined in a study of blood T cell repertoires in COVID-19. Whole-study context: Acute and convalescent COVID-19 samples came from the United States, Italy and Spain. T cells, B-cell-depleted T cells, or PBMCs provided the cDNA or gDNA that served as material.

Per the authors' pipeline: Amplification with reference gene primers provided the estimates of nucleated cell counts. Sequencing was performed with immunoSEQ multiplex PCR; in TCRdb, only in-frame clones are kept and a portion is missing. Clone size and the V and J calls come from that table; the DNA yielded D and trimming. Of 80,000 to 100,000 clones in the sample, approximately 74% were seen once. V lost 3 bases to trimming and J lost 8 bases, with 17 bases between them. Germline CDR1 reads MDHEN; CDR2 reads SYDVKM. This CDR3 has 14 residues. Followed longitudinally, the Seattle patients had been enrolled during active infection.

The gene calls are TRBV28 and TRBJ2-7; the D is unclear. Source material: peripheral blood. The source is a man aged 70-80 years with COVID-19, enrolled during active disease. CDR3 region: CASSFWQDQPKQYF. In nucleotides, the CDR3 is TGTGCCAGCAGTTTCTGGCAGGATCAACCAAAGCAGTACTTC.